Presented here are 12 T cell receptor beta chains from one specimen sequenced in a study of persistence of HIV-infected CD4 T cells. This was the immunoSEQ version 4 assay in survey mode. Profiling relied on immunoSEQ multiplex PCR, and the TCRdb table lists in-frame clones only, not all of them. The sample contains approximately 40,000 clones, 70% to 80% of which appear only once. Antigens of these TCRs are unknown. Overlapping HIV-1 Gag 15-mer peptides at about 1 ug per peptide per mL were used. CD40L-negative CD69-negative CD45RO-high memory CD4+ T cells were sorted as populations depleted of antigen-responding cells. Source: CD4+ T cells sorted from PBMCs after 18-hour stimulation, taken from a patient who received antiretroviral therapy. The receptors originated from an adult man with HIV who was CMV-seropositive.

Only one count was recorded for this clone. CDR3 region: CASSVNSQGNYEQYF. The DNA of the CDR3 is TGTGCCAGCAGCGTGAATTCACAGGGAAACTACGAGCAGTACTTC. V and J are TRBV9 and TRBJ2-7, with a possible D match to TRBD1 (6 bases). V lost 2 bases and J 3 bases, leaving 15 bases between the germline ends. The CDR3 is 15 amino acids. Germline values: CDR1 SGDLS, CDR2 YYNGEE.

CDR3 protein: CSDLPQGAGANVLTF. CDR3 coding DNA: TGCAGCGACCTTCCTCAGGGGGCTGGGGCCAACGTCCTGACTTTC. This sequence joins TRBV29-1 and TRBJ2-6, with TRBD1 matching over 7 bases. The CDR3 sequence is 15 residues long. The germline V gene encodes CDR1 SQVTM and CDR2 ANQGSEA. J was trimmed by 2 bases and V by 7 bases; bases with no gene match: 8. Together with reference TRBV29-1 and TRBJ2-6, the CDR3 gives the full variable domain: SAVISQKPSRDICQRGTSLTIQCQVDSQVTMMFWYRQQPGQSLTLIATANQGSEATYESGFVIDKFPISRPNLTFSTLTVSNMSPEDSSIYLCSDLPQGAGANVLTFGAGSRLTVL.

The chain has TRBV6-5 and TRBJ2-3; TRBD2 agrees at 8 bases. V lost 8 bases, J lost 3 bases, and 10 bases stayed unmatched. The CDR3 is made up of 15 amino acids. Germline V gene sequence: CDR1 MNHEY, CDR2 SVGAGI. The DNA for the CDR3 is TGTGCCAGCGGGATAGGCGGGAGGAGGACAGATACGCAGTATTTT. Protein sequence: CASGIGGRRTDTQYF.

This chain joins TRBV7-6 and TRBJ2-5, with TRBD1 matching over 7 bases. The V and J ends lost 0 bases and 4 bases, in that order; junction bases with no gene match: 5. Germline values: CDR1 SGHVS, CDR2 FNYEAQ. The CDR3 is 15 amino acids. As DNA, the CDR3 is TGTGCCAGCAGCTTAGCGACAGGGATAGGAGAGACCCAGTACTTC. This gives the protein CASSLATGIGETQYF.

The CDR3 is CASSSRGGRIETQYF. CDR3 nucleotides: TGTGCCAGTAGTAGCCGGGGGGGGCGCATAGAGACCCAGTACTTC. J is TRBJ2-5 and V is TRBV19, with TRBD2 matching over 8 bases. Germline V gene sequence: CDR1 LNHDA, CDR2 SQIVND (reference sequence). CDR3 length: 15 residues. J was trimmed by 4 bases and V by 4 bases; bases with no gene match: 8.

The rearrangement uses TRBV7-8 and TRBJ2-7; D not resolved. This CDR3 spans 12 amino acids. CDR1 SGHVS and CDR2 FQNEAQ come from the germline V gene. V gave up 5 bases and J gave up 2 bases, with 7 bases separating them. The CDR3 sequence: CASSPAAYEQYF. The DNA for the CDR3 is TGTGCCAGCAGCCCCGCCGCCTACGAGCAGTACTTC.

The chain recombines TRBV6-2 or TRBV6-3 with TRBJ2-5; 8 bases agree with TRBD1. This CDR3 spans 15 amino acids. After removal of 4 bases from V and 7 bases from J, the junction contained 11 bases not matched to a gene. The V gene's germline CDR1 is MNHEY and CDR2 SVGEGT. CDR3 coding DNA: TGTGCCAGCAGTTCCAGCCGCCAGGGGGCGGGGACCCAGTACTTC. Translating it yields CASSSSRQGAGTQYF.

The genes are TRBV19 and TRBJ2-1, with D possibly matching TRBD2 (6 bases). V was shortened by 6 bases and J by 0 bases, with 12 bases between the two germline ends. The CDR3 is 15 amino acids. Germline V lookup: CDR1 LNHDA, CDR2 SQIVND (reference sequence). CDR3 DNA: TGTGCCAGTAGGTTAGCGGCGAGCTCCTACAATGAGCAGTTCTTC. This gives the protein CASRLAASSYNEQFF.

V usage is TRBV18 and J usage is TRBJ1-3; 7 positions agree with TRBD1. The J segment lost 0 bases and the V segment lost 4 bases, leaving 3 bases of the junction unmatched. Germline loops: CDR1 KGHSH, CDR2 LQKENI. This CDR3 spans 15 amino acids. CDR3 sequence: CASSLDRASGNTIYF. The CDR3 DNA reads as TGTGCCAGCTCACTAGACAGGGCCTCTGGAAACACCATATATTTT.

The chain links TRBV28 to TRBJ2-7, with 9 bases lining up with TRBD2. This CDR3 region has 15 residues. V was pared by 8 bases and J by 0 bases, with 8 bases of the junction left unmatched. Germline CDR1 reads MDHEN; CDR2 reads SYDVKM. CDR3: CASASPSGASYEQYF. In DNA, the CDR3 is TGTGCCAGCGCATCCCCTAGCGGGGCCTCCTACGAGCAGTACTTC.

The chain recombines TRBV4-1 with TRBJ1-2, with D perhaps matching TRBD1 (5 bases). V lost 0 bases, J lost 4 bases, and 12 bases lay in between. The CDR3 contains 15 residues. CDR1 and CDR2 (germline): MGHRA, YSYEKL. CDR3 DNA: TGCGCCAGCAGCCAAGACCACCTGGGGGGCTATGGCTACACCTTC. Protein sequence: CASSQDHLGGYGYTF.

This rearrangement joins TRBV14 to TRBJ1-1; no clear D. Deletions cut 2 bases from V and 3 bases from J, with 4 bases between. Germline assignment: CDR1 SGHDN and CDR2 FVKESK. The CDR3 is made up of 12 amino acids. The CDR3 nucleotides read TGTGCCAGCAGCCAACCTTACACTGAAGCTTTCTTT. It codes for CASSQPYTEAFF.